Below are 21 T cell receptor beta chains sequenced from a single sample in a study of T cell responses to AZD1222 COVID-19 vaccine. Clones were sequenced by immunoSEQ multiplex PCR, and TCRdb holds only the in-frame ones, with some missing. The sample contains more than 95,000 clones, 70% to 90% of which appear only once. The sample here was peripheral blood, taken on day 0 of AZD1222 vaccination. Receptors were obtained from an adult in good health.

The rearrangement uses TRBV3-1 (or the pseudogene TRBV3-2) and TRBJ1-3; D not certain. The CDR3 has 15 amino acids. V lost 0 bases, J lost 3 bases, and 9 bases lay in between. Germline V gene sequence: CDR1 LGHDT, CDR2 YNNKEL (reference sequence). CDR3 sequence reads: CASSQDAQNGNTIYF. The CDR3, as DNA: TGTGCCAGCAGCCAAGACGCGCAGAATGGAAACACCATATATTTT.

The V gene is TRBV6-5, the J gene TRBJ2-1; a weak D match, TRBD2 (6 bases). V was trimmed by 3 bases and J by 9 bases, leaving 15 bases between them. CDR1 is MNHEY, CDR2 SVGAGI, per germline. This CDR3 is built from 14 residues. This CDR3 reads CASSYRDWRREQFF. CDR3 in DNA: TGTGCCAGCAGTTATCGGGACTGGCGACGTGAGCAGTTCTTC.

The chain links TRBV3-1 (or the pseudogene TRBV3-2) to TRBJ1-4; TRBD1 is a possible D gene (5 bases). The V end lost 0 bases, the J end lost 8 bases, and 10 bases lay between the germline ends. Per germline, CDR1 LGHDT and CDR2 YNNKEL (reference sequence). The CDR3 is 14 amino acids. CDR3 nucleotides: TGTGCCAGCAGCCAAGATGGGGGTGGGGAAAAACTGTTTTTT. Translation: CASSQDGGGEKLFF.

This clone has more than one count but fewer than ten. CDR3 residues: CARKAGQETQYF. The CDR3 region has the DNA TGTGCCAGAAAAGCGGGACAAGAGACCCAGTACTTC. The chain employs TRBV2 and TRBJ2-5; 7 positions match TRBD2. Germline loops: CDR1 SNHLY, CDR2 FYNNEI. There are 12 residues in the CDR3. V was clipped by 9 bases and J by 2 bases; unmatched bases: 3. The full variable domain, rest sourced from reference TRBV2 and TRBJ2-5, is EPEVTQTPSHQVTQMGQEVILRCVPISNHLYFYWYRQILGQKVEFLVSFYNNEISEKSEIFDDQFSVERPDGSNFTLKIRSTKLEDSAMYFCARKAGQETQYFGPGTRLLVL.

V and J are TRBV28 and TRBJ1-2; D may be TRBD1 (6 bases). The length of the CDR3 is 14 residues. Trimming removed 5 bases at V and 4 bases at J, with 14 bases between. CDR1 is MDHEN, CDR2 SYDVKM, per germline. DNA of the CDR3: TGTGCCAGCAGTCTCCAGCGGGACATCTATGGCTACACCTTC. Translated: CASSLQRDIYGYTF.

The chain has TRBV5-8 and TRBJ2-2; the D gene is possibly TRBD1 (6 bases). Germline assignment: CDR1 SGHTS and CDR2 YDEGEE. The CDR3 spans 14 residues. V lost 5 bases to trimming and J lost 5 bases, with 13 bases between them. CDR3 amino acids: CASRTRDMTGELFF. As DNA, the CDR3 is TGTGCCAGCAGAACCCGGGACATGACCGGGGAGCTGTTTTTT.

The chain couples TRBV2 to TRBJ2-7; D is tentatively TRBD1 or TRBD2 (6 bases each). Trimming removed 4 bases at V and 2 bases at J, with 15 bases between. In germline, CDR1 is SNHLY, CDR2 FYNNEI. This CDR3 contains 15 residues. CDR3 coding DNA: TGTGCCAGCAGTGTAGGGGGGACCGCTGCCTACGAGCAGTACTTC. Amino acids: CASSVGGTAAYEQYF.

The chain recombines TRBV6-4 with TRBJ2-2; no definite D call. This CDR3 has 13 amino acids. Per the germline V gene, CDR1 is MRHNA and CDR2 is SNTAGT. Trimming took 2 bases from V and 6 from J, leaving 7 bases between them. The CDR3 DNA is TGTGCCAGCAGTGACGGGTCGGCCGGGGAGCTGTTTTTT. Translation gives CASSDGSAGELFF.

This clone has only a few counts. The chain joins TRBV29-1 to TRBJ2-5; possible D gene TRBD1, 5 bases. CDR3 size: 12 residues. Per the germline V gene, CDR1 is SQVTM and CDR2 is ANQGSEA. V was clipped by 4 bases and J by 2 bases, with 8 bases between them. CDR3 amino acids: CSVAQGQETQYF. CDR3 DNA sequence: TGCAGCGTTGCTCAGGGTCAAGAGACCCAGTACTTC.

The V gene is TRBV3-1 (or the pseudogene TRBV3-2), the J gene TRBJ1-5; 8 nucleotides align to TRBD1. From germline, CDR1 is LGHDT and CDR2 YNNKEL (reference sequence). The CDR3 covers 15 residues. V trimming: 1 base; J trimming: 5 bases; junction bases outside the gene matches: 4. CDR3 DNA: TGTGCCAGCAGCCAAGCTTCGACAGGGGATCAGCCCCAGCATTTT. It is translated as CASSQASTGDQPQHF.

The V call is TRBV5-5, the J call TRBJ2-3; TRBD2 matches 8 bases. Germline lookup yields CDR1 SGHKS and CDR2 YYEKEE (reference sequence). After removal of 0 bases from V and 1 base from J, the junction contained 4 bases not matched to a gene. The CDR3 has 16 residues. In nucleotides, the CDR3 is TGTGCCAGCAGCTTGGCGGGAGCGGGGGGCACAGATACGCAGTATTTT. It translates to CASSLAGAGGTDTQYF.

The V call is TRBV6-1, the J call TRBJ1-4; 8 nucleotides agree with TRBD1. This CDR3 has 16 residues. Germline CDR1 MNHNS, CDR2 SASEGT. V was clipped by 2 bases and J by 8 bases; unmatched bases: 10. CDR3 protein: CASSEPSQGAWEKLFF. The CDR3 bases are TGTGCCAGCAGTGAACCCTCGCAGGGGGCATGGGAAAAACTGTTTTTT.

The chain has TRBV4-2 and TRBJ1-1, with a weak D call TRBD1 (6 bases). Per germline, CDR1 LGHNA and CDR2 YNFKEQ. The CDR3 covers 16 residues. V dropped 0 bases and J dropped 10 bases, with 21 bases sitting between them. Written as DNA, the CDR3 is TGTGCCAGCAGCCAAGAGGGACCATACAGGGACCCCGGAGCTTTCTTT. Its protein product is CASSQEGPYRDPGAFF.

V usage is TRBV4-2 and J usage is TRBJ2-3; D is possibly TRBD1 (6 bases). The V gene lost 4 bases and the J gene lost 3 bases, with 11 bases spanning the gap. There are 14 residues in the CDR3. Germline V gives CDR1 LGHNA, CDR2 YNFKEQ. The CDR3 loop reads CASSREQGTDTQYF. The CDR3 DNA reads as TGTGCCAGCAGCCGAGAACAGGGTACAGATACGCAGTATTTT.

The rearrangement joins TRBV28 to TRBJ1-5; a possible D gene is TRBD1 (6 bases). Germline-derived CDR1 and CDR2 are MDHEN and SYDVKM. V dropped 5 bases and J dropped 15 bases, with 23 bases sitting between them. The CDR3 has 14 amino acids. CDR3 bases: TGTGCCAGCAGTCCTGGGGCGAGTACAGGGAGGGGGCATTTT. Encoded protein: CASSPGASTGRGHF.

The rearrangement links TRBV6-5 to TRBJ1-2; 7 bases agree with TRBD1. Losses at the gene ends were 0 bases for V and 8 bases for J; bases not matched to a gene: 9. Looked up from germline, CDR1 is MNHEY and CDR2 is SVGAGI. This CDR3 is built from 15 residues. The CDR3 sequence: CASSYSPGGEGGYTF. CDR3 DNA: TGTGCCAGCAGTTACTCCCCAGGGGGGGAGGGAGGCTACACCTTC.

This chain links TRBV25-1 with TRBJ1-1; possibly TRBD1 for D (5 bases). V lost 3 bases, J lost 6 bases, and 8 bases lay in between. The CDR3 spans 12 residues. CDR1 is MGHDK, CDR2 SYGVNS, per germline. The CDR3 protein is CASSDRVAEAFF. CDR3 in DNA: TGTGCCAGCAGTGACAGGGTGGCTGAAGCTTTCTTT.

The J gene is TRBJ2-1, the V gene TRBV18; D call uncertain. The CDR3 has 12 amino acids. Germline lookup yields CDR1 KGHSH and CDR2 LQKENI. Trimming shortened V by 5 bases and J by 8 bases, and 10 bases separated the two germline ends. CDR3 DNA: TGTGCCAGCTCATTTTCAGGCGATGAGCAGTTCTTC. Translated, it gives CASSFSGDEQFF.

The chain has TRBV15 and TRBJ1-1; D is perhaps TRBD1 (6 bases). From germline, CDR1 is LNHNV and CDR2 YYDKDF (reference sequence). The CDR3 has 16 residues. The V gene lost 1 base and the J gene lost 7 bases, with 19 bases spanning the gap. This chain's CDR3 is CATSRAIAQGFLEAFF. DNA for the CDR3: TGTGCCACCAGCAGAGCTATAGCACAGGGATTCCTTGAAGCTTTCTTT.

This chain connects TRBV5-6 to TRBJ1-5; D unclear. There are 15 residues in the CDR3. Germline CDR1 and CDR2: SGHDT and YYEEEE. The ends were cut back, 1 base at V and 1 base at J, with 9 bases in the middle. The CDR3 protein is CASSLFGFSNQPQHF. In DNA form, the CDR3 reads TGTGCCAGCAGCTTGTTCGGGTTCAGCAATCAGCCCCAGCATTTT.

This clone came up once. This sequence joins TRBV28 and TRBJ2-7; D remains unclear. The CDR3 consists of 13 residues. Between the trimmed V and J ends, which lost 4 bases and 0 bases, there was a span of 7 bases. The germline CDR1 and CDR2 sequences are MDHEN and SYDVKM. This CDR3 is CASSSTLSYEQYF. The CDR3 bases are TGTGCCAGCAGTTCAACCCTCTCCTACGAGCAGTACTTC.